This passage covers 18 T cell receptor beta chains from one sample sequenced in a study of OX40 agonist ivuxolimab in advanced cancers. This table comes from immunoSEQ multiplex PCR, and its TCRdb copy is limited to in-frame clones, with some not included. Of 26,000 or so clones in the sample, about 88% were seen once. The sequencing here drew on CD4+ or CD8+ T cells sorted from blood, taken in a trial of the OX40 agonist ivuxolimab. These receptors originate from an adult with an advanced solid tumor such as melanoma, head and neck, liver or kidney cancer.

This clone has a handful of counts. The rearrangement links TRBV11-2 to TRBJ2-1, with D perhaps matching TRBD2 (6 bases). CDR1 is SGHAT and CDR2 is FQNNGV in the germline V gene. The CDR3 spans 18 residues. Trimming stripped 1 base from V and 0 bases from J, with 16 bases between. The CDR3 loop is CASSLGGVGSSSYNEQFF. CDR3 in DNA: TGTGCCAGCAGCTTAGGGGGGGTTGGGTCTAGCTCCTACAATGAGCAGTTCTTC.

The gene calls are TRBV5-1 and TRBJ1-1; no definite D call. This CDR3 contains 15 residues. Germline values: CDR1 SGHRS, CDR2 YFSETQ. V lost 0 bases and J 7 bases, leaving 16 bases between the germline ends. This CDR3 reads CASSLEWAENLEAFF. The CDR3 DNA is TGCGCCAGCAGCTTGGAGTGGGCGGAGAATCTTGAAGCTTTCTTT.

This chain links TRBV5-4 with TRBJ2-4, with D perhaps TRBD1 or TRBD2 (5 bases each). The germline gives CDR1 SGHNT, CDR2 YYREEE (reference sequence). Trimming removed 3 bases from V and 0 bases from J, with 10 bases in between. The CDR3 length is 15 residues. The CDR3 region has the DNA TGTGCCAGCAGCTGGGACGGGGTAGCCAAAAACATTCAGTACTTC. As protein: CASSWDGVAKNIQYF.

This clone was recorded once. The V call is TRBV25-1, the J call TRBJ2-7; possibly TRBD2 for D (6 bases). Between the trimmed V and J ends, which lost 3 bases and 3 bases, there was a span of 9 bases. Germline V lookup: CDR1 MGHDK, CDR2 SYGVNS. CDR3 length: 13 residues. CDR3 region: CASSEAGFYEQYF. CDR3 DNA sequence: TGTGCCAGCAGTGAGGCGGGATTCTACGAGCAGTACTTC.

This chain uses TRBV13 with TRBJ2-1; D call uncertain. Trimming stripped 0 bases from V and 2 bases from J, with 8 bases between. The CDR3 is 15 amino acids. CDR1 is PRHDT and CDR2 is FYEKMQ in the germline V gene (reference sequence). The CDR3 DNA reads as TGTGCCAGCAGCTTAGGTGCCAGTGCCTACAATGAGCAGTTCTTC. This encodes CASSLGASAYNEQFF.

This rearrangement joins TRBV28 to TRBJ2-7; tentatively, D is TRBD1 or TRBD2 (6 bases each). The V gene lost 8 bases and the J gene lost 6 bases, with 8 bases spanning the gap. The CDR3 has 10 amino acids. The germline V gene encodes CDR1 MDHEN and CDR2 SYDVKM. CDR3 sequence: CASRGLEQYF. The CDR3 DNA reads TGTGCCAGCCGGGGGCTCGAGCAGTACTTC.

The chain is built from TRBV29-1 and TRBJ1-2; D is undetermined. The CDR3 has 13 amino acids. Germline V gives CDR1 SQVTM, CDR2 ANQGSEA. V lost 8 bases and J 2 bases, leaving 15 bases between the germline ends. The CDR3 reads CSTRQVPNYGYTF. CDR3 coding DNA: TGCAGCACAAGGCAGGTCCCAAACTATGGCTACACCTTC.

The chain employs TRBV2 and TRBJ1-5; TRBD1 agrees at 7 bases. The germline V gene has CDR1 SNHLY and CDR2 FYNNEI. The V gene end was trimmed by 8 bases and the J gene end by 0 bases; junction bases not matched to a gene: 7. The CDR3 contains 15 residues. The chain's CDR3 is CASRDRLYSNQPQHF. The CDR3 DNA reads as TGTGCCAGCCGGGACAGACTTTATAGCAATCAGCCCCAGCATTTT.

A few counts support this clone. The chain has TRBV19 and TRBJ2-1, with D possibly matching TRBD2 (5 bases). The ends were cut back, 4 bases at V and 5 bases at J, with 12 bases in the middle. The CDR3 is 14 amino acids. Germline-derived CDR1 and CDR2 are LNHDA and SQIVND (reference sequence). Here the CDR3 reads CASSKEDGDNEQFF. The CDR3 DNA follows: TGTGCCAGTAGTAAAGAGGACGGGGACAATGAGCAGTTCTTC.

This chain connects TRBV27 to TRBJ1-3, with a possible D match to TRBD1 (6 bases). CDR1 and CDR2 from the germline V gene are MNHEY and SMNVEV (reference sequence). CDR3 length equals 15 residues. Trimming left V 2 bases short and J 4 bases short, with 12 bases between. The CDR3 nucleotides read TGTGCCAGCAGTTTAACCGGGACACCCGGAAACACCATATATTTT. It specifies CASSLTGTPGNTIYF.

The genes are TRBV5-6 and TRBJ1-2; a possible D gene is TRBD1 (6 bases). V lost 4 bases and J 8 bases, leaving 15 bases between the germline ends. This CDR3 spans 13 amino acids. The germline CDR1 and CDR2 sequences are SGHDT and YYEEEE. The CDR3 DNA is TGTGCCAGCAGCCAAGGGGGAGCGGACGGCTACACCTTC. Residues: CASSQGGADGYTF.

The chain employs TRBV4-2 and TRBJ1-5; 10 bases fit TRBD1. CDR1 and CDR2 (germline): LGHNA, YNFKEQ. The length of the CDR3 is 16 residues. V shed 2 bases and J 3 bases; nucleotides not matched to a gene: 4. The CDR3 DNA reads TGTGCCAGCAGCCAAACGGGACAGGGGCACAATCAGCCCCAGCATTTT. Translated, it gives CASSQTGQGHNQPQHF.

The rearrangement uses TRBV11-3 and TRBJ1-2; D possibly corresponds to TRBD1 (6 bases). The CDR3 loop spans 11 amino acids. The V end lost 5 bases, the J end lost 12 bases, and 13 bases lay between the germline ends. Germline CDR1 SGHNT, CDR2 YENEEA. The CDR3, as DNA: TGTGCCAGCAGCGTGGACAGTAAACACACCTTC. Translating gives CASSVDSKHTF. Full variable domain (missing parts from reference TRBV11-3 and TRBJ1-2): EAGVVQSPRYKIIEKKQPVAFWCNPISGHNTLYWYLQNLGQGPELLIRYENEEAVDDSQLPKDRFSAERLKGVDSTLKIQPAELGDSAVYLCASSVDSKHTFGSGTRLTVV.

J is TRBJ2-1 and V is TRBV7-3; possibly TRBD2 for D (5 bases). Trimming took off 2 bases at V and 6 bases at J, with 14 bases between the two ends. The CDR3 totals 15 residues. Germline values: CDR1 SGHTA, CDR2 FQGTGA. CDR3 sequence: CASSLGGPAFNEQFF. DNA for the CDR3: TGTGCCAGCAGCTTAGGCGGGCCTGCGTTCAATGAGCAGTTCTTC.

The chain links TRBV11-2 to TRBJ1-1; D gene uncertain. This CDR3 is 14 amino acids long. The V end lost 4 bases, the J end lost 3 bases, and 12 bases lay between the germline ends. Germline-derived CDR1 and CDR2 are SGHAT and FQNNGV. The CDR3 spells CASSYGVLDTEAFF. In DNA form, the CDR3 reads TGTGCCAGCAGCTATGGTGTATTGGACACTGAAGCTTTCTTT.

Comments on this clone: Other DNA sequences in the same sample also yield this CDR3. The chain has TRBV20-1 and TRBJ1-2; D is unresolved. The V gene lost 0 bases and the J gene lost 1 base, with 0 bases spanning the gap. The CDR3 runs to 11 residues. CDR1 is DFQATT and CDR2 is SNEGSKA in the germline V gene (reference sequence). CDR3 residues: CSARDNYGYTF. DNA for the CDR3: TGCAGTGCTAGAGATAACTATGGCTACACCTTC.

The chain carries TRBV6-5 and TRBJ2-5; possible D gene TRBD1, 5 bases. The tail of the sequence fits TRBJ2-7 better, so the J call may be wrong. Germline V CDR1 and CDR2: MNHEY, SVGAGI. The CDR3 extends over 14 amino acids. The CDR3 protein is CASSYSGLGYEQYF. The CDR3 DNA follows: TGTGCCAGCAGTTACTCGGGGCTGGGGTACGAGCAGTACTTC.

This chain connects TRBV6-6 to TRBJ1-4, with D uncertain. This CDR3 has 15 amino acids. The germline CDR1 and CDR2 sequences are MNHNY and SVGAGI (reference sequence). V was clipped by 0 bases and J by 6 bases, with 11 bases between them. The CDR3 bases are TGTGCCAGCAGTTACTCGGGAGGGTCGGATGAAAAACTGTTTTTT. It translates to CASSYSGGSDEKLFF.